Listed below are T cell receptor beta chains from one sample, sequenced in a study of T cells in Graves' hyperthyroidism and ophthalmopathy. From the multiplex PCR reads, TCRdb called clonotypes with MiXCR, one entry per CDR3 protein. Altogether around 500,000 distinct CDR3 sequences are present, about 15% being singletons, with the ten largest covering roughly 29%. What was sequenced was blood. These receptors were obtained from a woman aged 25 to 39 with Graves' ophthalmopathy. The CDR3 runs from the conserved cysteine through the conserved F or W. D genes are given only for firm matches. Size is stated for part of the rows, as once, few or many counts, or as a class when the clone is expanded.

j_call | v_call | clone_size | d_call | cdr3_length | cdr3_nt | cdr3_aa
TRBJ2-1 | TRBV4-3 | . | TRBD2 | 15 | TGCGCCAGCAGCCAAGAAATTAGCGGGTCTGGTGAGCAGTTCTTC | CASSQEISGSGEQFF
TRBJ2-1 | TRBV27 | . | TRBD1 | 17 | TGTGCCAGCAGTCTCTTAATAGGGGGGACAGGGGGCAATGAGCAGTTCTTC | CASSLLIGGTGGNEQFF
TRBJ2-2 | TRBV2 | many | TRBD2 | 15 | TGTGCCAGCAGTAGACTAGCGGTGAACACCGGGGAGCTGTTTTTT | CASSRLAVNTGELFF
TRBJ2-3 | TRBV3-1 | many | TRBD2 | 17 | TGTGCCAGCAGCCAAGACCCAGCGGGAGCTTTATCAGATACGCAGTATTTT | CASSQDPAGALSDTQYF
TRBJ1-1 | TRBV6-2/TRBV6-3 | many | . | 15 | TGTGCCAGCAGTGCCAGACGGTCGAGGAACACTGAAGCTTTCTTT | CASSARRSRNTEAFF
TRBJ2-3 | TRBV2 | many | . | 16 | TGTGCCAGCAGTGATAGGGGAGCGGGTAGCGCAGATACGCAGTATTTT | CASSDRGAGSADTQYF
TRBJ2-7 | TRBV20-1 | few | . | 13 | TGCAGGTTGGACGGGGGCCAGACCCGCGAGCAGTACTTC | CRLDGGQTREQYF
TRBJ2-1 | TRBV5-1 | few | . | 17 | TGCGCCAGCAGCTTGGTTTTATCCGGGAGCTCCTACAATGAGCAGTTCTTC | CASSLVLSGSSYNEQFF
TRBJ2-3 | TRBV30 | many | . | 17 | TGTGCCTGGAGTGTTACCGGATGGGGCACTGACACAGATACGCAGTATTTT | CAWSVTGWGTDTDTQYF
TRBJ2-6 | TRBV6-1 | . | TRBD2 | 15 | TGTGCCAGCAGTAGGGGAGGGGCCGGGGCCAACGTCCTGACTTTC | CASSRGGAGANVLTF
TRBJ2-2 | TRBV2 | many | . | 14 | TGTGCCAGCAGTTTTACACAGAACACCGGGGAGCTGTTTTTT | CASSFTQNTGELFF
TRBJ2-3 | TRBV3-1 | many | TRBD2 | 17 | TGTGCCAGCAGCCCGAGGACTAGCGGGAGGTGGGCAGATACGCAGTATTTT | CASSPRTSGRWADTQYF
TRBJ2-1 | TRBV4-3 | few | . | 14 | TGCGCCAGCAGCGTCCAGGACTCTTTGGGTGAGCAGTTCTTC | CASSVQDSLGEQFF
TRBJ1-2 | TRBV20-1 | many | TRBD1 | 13 | TGCAGTGCTAGACCCCCCACAGGGGAAGGCTACACCTTC | CSARPPTGEGYTF
TRBJ1-4 | TRBV28 | many | TRBD1 | 13 | TGTGCCAGCAGAGGACAGGGGGATGAAAAACTGTTTTTT | CASRGQGDEKLFF
TRBJ2-7 | TRBV30 | few | . | 13 | TGTGCCTGGAGGGACGAGGACCACTACGAGCAGTACTTC | CAWRDEDHYEQYF
TRBJ2-7 | TRBV2 | . | . | 14 | TGTGCCAGCAGTGGCCGGGGGCGATTAAACGAGCAGTACTTC | CASSGRGRLNEQYF
TRBJ2-3 | TRBV6-1 | . | TRBD2 | 13 | TGTGCCAGCGAGCGGGAGCGCACAGATACGCAGTATTTT | CASERERTDTQYF
TRBJ2-3 | TRBV7-9 | few | . | 18 | TGTGCCAGCAGCTTAGAAGTAGAGGCAGGGGATTATGGAGATACGCAGTATTTT | CASSLEVEAGDYGDTQYF
TRBJ2-7 | TRBV29-1 | few | . | 11 | TGCAGCGTTGGGATAAGCTACGAGCAGTACTTC | CSVGISYEQYF
TRBJ1-1 | TRBV20-1 | many | . | 13 | TGCAGTGCAGCAGGGAACATGAACACTGAAGCTTTCTTT | CSAAGNMNTEAFF
TRBJ2-7 | TRBV29-1 | . | TRBD1 | 11 | TGCAGCGTCCATACAGGGGGGGAGCAGTACTTC | CSVHTGGEQYF
TRBJ2-2 | TRBV5-1 | . | TRBD1 | 18 | TGCGCCAGCAGCTCCCGGACAGGTTCATTGGCGAACACCGGGGAGCTGTTTTTT | CASSSRTGSLANTGELFF
TRBJ2-3 | TRBV6-1 | . | . | 17 | TGTGCCAGCAGTGATCTAACCGGGACGGGTAACACAGATACGCAGTATTTT | CASSDLTGTGNTDTQYF
TRBJ2-1 | TRBV20-1 | . | TRBD2 | 15 | TGCAGTGCTAGAGATCTTCAAACTAGCGGGAGTTTAGAGTTCTTC | CSARDLQTSGSLEFF
TRBJ2-5 | TRBV28 | many | . | 12 | TGTGCCAGCAGTGCTCCGTGGGAGACCCAGTACTTC | CASSAPWETQYF
TRBJ2-5 | TRBV10-3 | few | . | 15 | TGTGCCATCAGTGAGACCGGGATCCCCCCAGAGACCCAGTACTTC | CAISETGIPPETQYF
TRBJ2-3 | TRBV29-1 | few | TRBD2 | 14 | TGCAGCGTCATAGCGGGAGGGGGAACAGATACGCAGTATTTT | CSVIAGGGTDTQYF
TRBJ2-5 | TRBV7-2 | once | TRBD1 | 14 | TGTGCCAGCAGCTTAAGGGACAGACAAAAGACCCAGTACTTC | CASSLRDRQKTQYF
TRBJ2-7 | TRBV7-6 | . | . | 13 | TGTGCCAGCAGCTTAGGCAGGGCTGGCGAGCAGTACTTC | CASSLGRAGEQYF
TRBJ2-1 | TRBV6-5 | few | TRBD1 | 16 | TGTGCCAGCAGTTACAAACAGGGGCTAGATTACAATGAGCAGTTCTTC | CASSYKQGLDYNEQFF
TRBJ2-7 | TRBV20-1 | many | . | 12 | TGCAGTGCTGGCAGGGAAGCCTACGAGCAGTACTTC | CSAGREAYEQYF
TRBJ2-1 | TRBV5-4 | few | . | 15 | TGTGCCAGCAGCCCCTATGGGGGCGGACGAGATGAGCAGTTCTTC | CASSPYGGGRDEQFF
TRBJ2-7 | TRBV7-6 | many | TRBD2 | 13 | TGTGCCAGCAGCGCGGGGGACCTCTACGAGCAGTACTTC | CASSAGDLYEQYF
TRBJ2-5 | TRBV20-1 | . | TRBD2 | 16 | TGCAGTGCTAGAGATGGTCGGCTAGCGGGACAAGAGACCCAGTACTTC | CSARDGRLAGQETQYF
TRBJ2-1 | TRBV5-1 | many | TRBD2 | 17 | TGCGCCAGCAGCCCGGGCCTAGCGGAGGTAACCTACAATGAGCAGTTCTTC | CASSPGLAEVTYNEQFF
TRBJ2-3 | TRBV7-2 | many | . | 14 | TGTGCCAGCAGCTTAGACTACTACACAGATACGCAGTATTTT | CASSLDYYTDTQYF
TRBJ2-6 | TRBV24-1 | . | TRBD1 | 17 | TGTGCCACCAGTGATACCGGGACAGGGGTTGGGGCCAACGTCCTGACTTTC | CATSDTGTGVGANVLTF
TRBJ2-7 | TRBV13 | many | TRBD2 | 15 | TGTGCCAGCAGCTTAACTTCTCGAGCGGGGACCCCGCAGTACTTC | CASSLTSRAGTPQYF
TRBJ2-1 | TRBV7-2 | . | . | 13 | TGTGCCAGCAGCTTAGCTTACCTCGGTGAGCAGTTCTTC | CASSLAYLGEQFF